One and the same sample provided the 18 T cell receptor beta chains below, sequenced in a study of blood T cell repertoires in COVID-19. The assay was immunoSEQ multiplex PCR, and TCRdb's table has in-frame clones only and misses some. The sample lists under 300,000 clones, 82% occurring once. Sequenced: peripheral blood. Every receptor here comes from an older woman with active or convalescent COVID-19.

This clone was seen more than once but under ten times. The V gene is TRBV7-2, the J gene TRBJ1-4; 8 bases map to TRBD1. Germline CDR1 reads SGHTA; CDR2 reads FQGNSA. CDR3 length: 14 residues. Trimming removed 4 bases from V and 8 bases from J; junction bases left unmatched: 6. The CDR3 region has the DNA TGTGCCAGCAGCTATGGACAGGGCCCGGAAAAACTGTTTTTT. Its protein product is CASSYGQGPEKLFF.

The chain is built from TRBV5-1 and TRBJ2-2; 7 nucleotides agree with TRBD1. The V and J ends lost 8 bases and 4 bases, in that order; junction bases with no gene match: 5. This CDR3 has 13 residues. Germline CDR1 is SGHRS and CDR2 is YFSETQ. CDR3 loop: CARTGQITGELFF. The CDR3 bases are TGCGCCAGGACGGGACAGATCACCGGGGAGCTGTTTTTT.

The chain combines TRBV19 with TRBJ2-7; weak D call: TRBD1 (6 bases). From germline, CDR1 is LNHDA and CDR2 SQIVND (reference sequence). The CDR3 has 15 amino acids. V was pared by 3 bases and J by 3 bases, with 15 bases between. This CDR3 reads CASSIGVGALYEQYF. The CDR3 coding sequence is TGTGCCAGTAGTATTGGGGTGGGGGCCCTCTACGAGCAGTACTTC.

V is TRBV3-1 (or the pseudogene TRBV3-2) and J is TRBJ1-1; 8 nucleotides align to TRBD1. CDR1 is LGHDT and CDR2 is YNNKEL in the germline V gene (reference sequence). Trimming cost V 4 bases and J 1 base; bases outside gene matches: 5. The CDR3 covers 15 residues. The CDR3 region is CASSRWDRPNTEAFF. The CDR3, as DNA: TGTGCCAGCAGCCGATGGGACAGGCCGAACACTGAAGCTTTCTTT.

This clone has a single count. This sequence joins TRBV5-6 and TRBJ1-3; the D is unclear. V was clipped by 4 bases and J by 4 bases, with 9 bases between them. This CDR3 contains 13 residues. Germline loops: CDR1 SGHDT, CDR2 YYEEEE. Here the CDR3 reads CASSPPPGNTIYF. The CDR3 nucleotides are TGTGCCAGCAGCCCCCCCCCGGGAAACACCATATATTTT.

CDR3 bases: TGCGCCAGCAGCGTCGGGGGGGCCATCGGTGAGCAGTTCTTC. Its translation is CASSVGGAIGEQFF. V is TRBV5-1 and J is TRBJ2-1; the match to TRBD2 covers 8 bases. The CDR3 has 14 residues. CDR1 SGHRS and CDR2 YFSETQ come from the germline V gene. The ends lost 4 bases at V and 9 bases at J; junction bases unmatched: 9.

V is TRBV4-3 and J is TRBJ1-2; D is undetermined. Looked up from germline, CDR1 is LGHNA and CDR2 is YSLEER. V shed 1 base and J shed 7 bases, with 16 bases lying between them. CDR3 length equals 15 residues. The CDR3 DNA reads TGCGCCAGCAGCCAAGGTCTACCAGCCTCGGGTGGCTACACCTTC. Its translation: CASSQGLPASGGYTF.

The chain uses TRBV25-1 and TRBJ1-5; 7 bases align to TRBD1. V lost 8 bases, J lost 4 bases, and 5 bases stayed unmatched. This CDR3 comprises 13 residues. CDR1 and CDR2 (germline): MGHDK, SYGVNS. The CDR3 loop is CASPTGVNQPQHF. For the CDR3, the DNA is TGTGCCAGCCCTACAGGGGTTAATCAGCCCCAGCATTTT.

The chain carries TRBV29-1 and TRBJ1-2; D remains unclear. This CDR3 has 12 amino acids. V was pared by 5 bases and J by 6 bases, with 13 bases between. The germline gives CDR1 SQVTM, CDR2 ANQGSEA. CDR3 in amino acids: CSVREGKDGYTF. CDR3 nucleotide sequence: TGCAGCGTTCGGGAAGGGAAAGATGGCTACACCTTC. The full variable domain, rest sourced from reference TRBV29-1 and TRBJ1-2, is SAVISQKPSRDICQRGTSLTIQCQVDSQVTMMFWYRQQPGQSLTLIATANQGSEATYESGFVIDKFPISRPNLTFSTLTVSNMSPEDSSIYLCSVREGKDGYTFGSGTRLTVV.

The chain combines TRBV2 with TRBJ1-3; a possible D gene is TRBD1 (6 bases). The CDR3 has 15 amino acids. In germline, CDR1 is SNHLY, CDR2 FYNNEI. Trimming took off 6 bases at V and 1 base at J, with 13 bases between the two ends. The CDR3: CASRTQGTSGNTIYF. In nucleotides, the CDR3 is TGTGCCAGCAGGACACAGGGTACATCTGGAAACACCATATATTTT.

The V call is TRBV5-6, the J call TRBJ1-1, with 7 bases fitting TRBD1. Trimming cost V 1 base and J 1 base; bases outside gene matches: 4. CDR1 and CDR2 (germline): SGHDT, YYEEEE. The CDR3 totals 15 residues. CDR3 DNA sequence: TGTGCCAGCAGCTTGAGGACAGGAGGGAACACTGAAGCTTTCTTT. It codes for CASSLRTGGNTEAFF.

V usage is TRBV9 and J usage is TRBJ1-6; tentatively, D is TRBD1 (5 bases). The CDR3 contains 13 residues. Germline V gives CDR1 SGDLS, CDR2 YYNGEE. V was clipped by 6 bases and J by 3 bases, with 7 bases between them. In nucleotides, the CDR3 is TGTGCCAGCACGACAGACTATAATTCACCCCTCCACTTT. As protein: CASTTDYNSPLHF.

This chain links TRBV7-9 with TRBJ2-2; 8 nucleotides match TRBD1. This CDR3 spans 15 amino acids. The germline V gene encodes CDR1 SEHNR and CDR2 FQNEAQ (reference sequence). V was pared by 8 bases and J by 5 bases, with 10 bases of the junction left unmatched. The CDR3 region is CASAPGGQGTGELFF. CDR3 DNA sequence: TGTGCCAGCGCCCCAGGGGGCCAAGGGACCGGGGAGCTGTTTTTT.

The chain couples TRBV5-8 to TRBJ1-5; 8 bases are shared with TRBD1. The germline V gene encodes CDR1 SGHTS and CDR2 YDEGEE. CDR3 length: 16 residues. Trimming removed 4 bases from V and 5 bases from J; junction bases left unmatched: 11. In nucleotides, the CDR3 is TGTGCCAGCAGCCTGGACAGGGCGGGGGGGGATCAGCCCCAGCATTTT. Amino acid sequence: CASSLDRAGGDQPQHF.

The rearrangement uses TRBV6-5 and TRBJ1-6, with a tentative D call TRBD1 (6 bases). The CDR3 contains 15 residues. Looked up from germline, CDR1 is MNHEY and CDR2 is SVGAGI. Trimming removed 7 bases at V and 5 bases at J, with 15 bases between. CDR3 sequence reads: CASTIGGGNNSPLHF. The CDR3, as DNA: TGTGCCAGCACAATAGGTGGGGGCAATAATTCACCCCTCCACTTT.

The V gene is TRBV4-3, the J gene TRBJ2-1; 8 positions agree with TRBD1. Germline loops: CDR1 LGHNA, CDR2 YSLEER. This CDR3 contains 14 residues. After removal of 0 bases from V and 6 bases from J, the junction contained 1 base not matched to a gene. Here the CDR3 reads CASSQEQGGNEQFF. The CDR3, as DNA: TGCGCCAGCAGCCAAGAACAGGGGGGCAATGAGCAGTTCTTC.

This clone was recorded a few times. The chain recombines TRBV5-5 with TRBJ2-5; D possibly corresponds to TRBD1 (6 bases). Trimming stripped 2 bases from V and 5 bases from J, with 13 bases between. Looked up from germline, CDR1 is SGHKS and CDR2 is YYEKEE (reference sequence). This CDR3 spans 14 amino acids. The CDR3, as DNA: TGTGCCAGCAGCTTCGGACAGTTCGGGGAGACCCAGTACTTC. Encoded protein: CASSFGQFGETQYF.

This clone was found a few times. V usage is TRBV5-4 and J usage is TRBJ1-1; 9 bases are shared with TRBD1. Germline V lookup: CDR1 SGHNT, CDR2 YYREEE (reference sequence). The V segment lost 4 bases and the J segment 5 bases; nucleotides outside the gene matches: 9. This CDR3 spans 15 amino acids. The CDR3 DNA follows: TGTGCCAGCAGCAGAGGACAGGGGAGGGAAACTGAAGCTTTCTTT. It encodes CASSRGQGRETEAFF. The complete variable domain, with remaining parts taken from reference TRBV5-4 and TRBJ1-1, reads ETGVTQSPTHLIKTRGQQVTLRCSSQSGHNTVSWYQQALGQGPQFIFQYYREEENGRGNFPPRFSGLQFPNYSSELNVNALELDDSALYLCASSRGQGRETEAFFGQGTRLTVV.